This entry describes one T cell receptor beta chain. No antigen is known for it. Authors' analysis steps: Construction of a distant-metastasis classifier for papillary thyroid cancer relied on CDR3 differences across clinicopathological groups. TCRdb re-called the PCR reads through MiXCR. TCRdb, rather than the study authors, made the V and J calls. The sample holds tens of thousands of clones; roughly 22% are singletons and the top ten take 5.5% to 6.5%. Not a single patient had been given any form of treatment at any point before undergoing thyroid surgery. CDR3 size: 11 residues. Trimming cost V 6 bases and J 7 bases, with 10 bases left between them. This specimen comes from a study of metastatic and nonmetastatic thyroid tumors. Whole-study context: Samples came from malignant and benign thyroid patients, and repertoires were compared across blood and tumor or nodule tissue. Study results and caveats: Compared with benign nodules, malignant thyroid tumors were reported to have significantly higher TCR beta diversity in both blood and tumor.

The material sequenced was tumor tissue. The clonotype originates from a female donor with papillary thyroid cancer or a benign thyroid nodule (not recorded which). Some clones in this sample may be carry-over from other donors' samples. The V and J genes are TRBV12-3 or TRBV12-4 and TRBJ2-7; D remains unclear. The CDR3 spells CASSLTAEQYF. The CDR3, as DNA: TGTGCCAGCAGCCTCACGGCGGAGCAGTACTTC.